Described below is a single TCR beta chain sequence and its context. This sample was included in a study of CD8 T cells in ankylosing spondylitis. The CDR3 covers 13 residues. Trimming at V came to 3 bases and at J to 7 bases, leaving 1 base not matched to a gene. Germline V lookup: CDR1 SGHVS, CDR2 FQNEAQ. TCRdb independently ran MiXCR on the 5' RACE reads; one entry per CDR3 protein. In the table there are roughly 280,000 distinct CDR3 sequences, about 19% of which are singletons. This TCR came from a male donor with ankylosing spondylitis or in good health (not recorded which). The sample comprised blood, either unsorted or a sorted T cell fraction (not recorded which). The chain couples TRBV7-8 to TRBJ2-2; 8 nucleotides agree with TRBD1. The CDR3 protein is CASSFGQGGELFF. The CDR3 region has the DNA TGTGCCAGCAGCTTCGGACAGGGCGGGGAGCTGTTTTTT.